Listed here are 9 T cell receptor beta chains from one sample, sequenced in a study of blood T cell repertoires in COVID-19. The method was immunoSEQ multiplex PCR; TCRdb's version includes in-frame clones alone and lacks a portion of them. The data show hundreds of thousands of clones, nearly 90% seen once. Sequencing was performed on peripheral blood. Receptors were obtained from a woman between 18 and 30 years old who had recovered from COVID-19.

The chain is built from TRBV24-1 and TRBJ1-1, with D possibly being TRBD1 (6 bases). The germline gives CDR1 KGHDR, CDR2 SFDVKD. This CDR3 has 13 amino acids. Trimming left V 1 base short and J 8 bases short, with 10 bases between. The CDR3 loop is CATSDFQGLEAFF. The CDR3 DNA follows: TGTGCCACCAGTGATTTTCAGGGGTTGGAAGCTTTCTTT.

V and J are TRBV11-2 and TRBJ2-7; 11 bases line up with TRBD2. CDR3 length equals 16 residues. V trimming: 4 bases; J trimming: 2 bases; junction bases outside the gene matches: 7. From germline, CDR1 is SGHAT and CDR2 FQNNGV. Here the CDR3 reads CASSSPTSGTTYEQYF. CDR3 nucleotide sequence: TGTGCCAGCAGCTCCCCGACTAGCGGGACAACCTACGAGCAGTACTTC.

The chain uses TRBV19 and TRBJ2-1, with D possibly being TRBD2 (6 bases). Trimming stripped 7 bases from V and 2 bases from J, with 12 bases between. This CDR3 region has 14 residues. Per germline, CDR1 LNHDA and CDR2 SQIVND (reference sequence). In nucleotides, the CDR3 is TGTGCCAGTATGCGGGATCTTACCTACAATGAGCAGTTCTTC. This codes for CASMRDLTYNEQFF.

This chain joins TRBV12-3 or TRBV12-4 and TRBJ2-7, with 8 bases lining up with TRBD2. This CDR3 contains 13 residues. The ends lost 7 bases at V and 4 bases at J; junction bases unmatched: 6. CDR3 region: CASNPSGHYEQYF. The CDR3 DNA sequence: TGTGCCAGCAATCCTAGCGGGCATTACGAGCAGTACTTC.

The chain uses TRBV5-6 and TRBJ1-2; no definite D call. The V and J ends lost 1 base and 8 bases respectively, with 12 bases between them. CDR3 length: 13 amino acids. Germline V lookup: CDR1 SGHDT, CDR2 YYEEEE. The CDR3 loop reads CASSLYNEMGYTF. In DNA, the CDR3 is TGTGCCAGCAGCTTGTACAACGAAATGGGCTACACCTTC.

In DNA, the CDR3 is TGTGCCAGCAGTTTAACGAACAGGGGGGACACTGAAGCTTTCTTT. It specifies CASSLTNRGDTEAFF. The chain links TRBV27 to TRBJ1-1, with 8 bases fitting TRBD1. The ends lost 2 bases at V and 3 bases at J; junction bases unmatched: 5. The V gene's germline CDR1 is MNHEY and CDR2 SMNVEV (reference sequence). This CDR3 comprises 15 residues.

A single count supports this clone. V and J are TRBV15 and TRBJ2-1, with 7 bases identical to TRBD2. The CDR3 totals 16 residues. Trimming at V came to 0 bases and at J to 5 bases, leaving 7 bases not matched to a gene. From germline, CDR1 is LNHNV and CDR2 YYDKDF (reference sequence). CDR3 nucleotide sequence: TGTGCCACCAGCAGAGATCTAGGGAGGGCCCACAATGAGCAGTTCTTC. It yields the protein CATSRDLGRAHNEQFF.

The V gene is TRBV2, the J gene TRBJ1-2, with 9 bases lining up with TRBD1. The V and J ends lost 10 bases and 4 bases, in that order; junction bases with no gene match: 7. The CDR3 consists of 13 residues. Per the germline V gene, CDR1 is SNHLY and CDR2 is FYNNEI. The CDR3 DNA follows: TGTGCCACAAGGACAGGGGAAGGCTATGGCTACACCTTC. Its protein is CATRTGEGYGYTF.

The chain couples TRBV19 to TRBJ1-5; 8 bases agree with TRBD1. The CDR3 is 14 amino acids. CDR1 and CDR2 (germline): LNHDA, SQIVND (reference sequence). V lost 5 bases to trimming and J lost 4 bases; unmatched junction nucleotides: 4. CDR3 coding DNA: TGTGCCAGTAGTCGGACAGGGCTAAATCAGCCCCAGCATTTT. It translates to CASSRTGLNQPQHF.